This T cell receptor (beta chain) was sequenced in a study of early T cells in non-severe SARS-CoV-2 infection. This clonotype was counted only a few times. In TCRdb, the 5' RACE reads were re-called with MiXCR into one record per CDR3 protein. The sample holds under 85,000 distinct CDR3 sequences, less than 15% seen once. CDR1 and CDR2 from the germline V gene are SGHTA and FQGTGA. The CDR3 has 15 residues. Trimming cost V 2 bases and J 5 bases; bases outside gene matches: 6. The receptor comes from an adult who was a healthcare worker with PCR-confirmed SARS-CoV-2 infection or an uninfected control (not recorded which). The V gene is TRBV7-3, the J gene TRBJ2-3, with 8 bases lining up with TRBD1. The sample consisted of whole blood. The CDR3, as DNA: TGTGCCAGCAGCTTAGCCAGGGGGCCTGGAGATACGCAGTATTTT. Protein sequence: CASSLARGPGDTQYF.